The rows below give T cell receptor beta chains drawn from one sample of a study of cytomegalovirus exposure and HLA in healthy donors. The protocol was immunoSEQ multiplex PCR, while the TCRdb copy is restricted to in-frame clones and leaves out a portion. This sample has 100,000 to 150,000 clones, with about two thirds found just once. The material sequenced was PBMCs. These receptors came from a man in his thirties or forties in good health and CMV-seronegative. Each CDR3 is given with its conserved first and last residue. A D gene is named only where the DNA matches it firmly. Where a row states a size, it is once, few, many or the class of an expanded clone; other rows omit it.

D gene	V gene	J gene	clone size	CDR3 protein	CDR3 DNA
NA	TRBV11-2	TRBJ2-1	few	CASSLGVGGYNEQFF	TGTGCCAGCAGCTTGGGGGTCGGGGGATACAATGAGCAGTTCTTC
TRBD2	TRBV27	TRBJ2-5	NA	CASSLAGGQETQYF	TGTGCCAGCAGTTTAGCGGGGGGACAAGAGACCCAGTACTTC
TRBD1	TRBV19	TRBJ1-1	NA	CASSIGDRQGATEAFF	TGTGCCAGTAGTATAGGGGATCGACAGGGTGCGACTGAAGCTTTCTTT
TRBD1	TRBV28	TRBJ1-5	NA	CASRLGQGAGQRNQPQHF	TGTGCCAGCAGACTGGGACAGGGGGCGGGACAGCGCAATCAGCCCCAGCATTTT
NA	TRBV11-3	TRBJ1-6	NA	CASPPPTLDSHNSPLHF	TGTGCCAGTCCTCCTCCGACTCTAGACTCCCATAATTCACCCCTCCACTTT
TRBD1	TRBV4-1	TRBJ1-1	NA	CASSRVQGAGTEAFF	TGCGCCAGCAGCCGAGTACAGGGGGCTGGCACTGAAGCTTTCTTT
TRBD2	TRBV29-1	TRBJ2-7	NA	CSVVRSGGDIYEQYF	TGCAGCGTTGTTCGCTCGGGGGGAGACATCTACGAGCAGTACTTC
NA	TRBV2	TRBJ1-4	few	CASSIVGQFNEKLFF	TGTGCCAGCAGTATCGTCGGACAGTTTAATGAAAAACTGTTTTTT
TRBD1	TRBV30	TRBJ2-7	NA	CAWGFGTGVEEQYF	TGTGCCTGGGGCTTCGGGACAGGGGTTGAGGAGCAGTACTTC
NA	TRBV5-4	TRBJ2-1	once	CASSLAQYNEQFF	TGTGCCAGCAGCTTGGCACAGTACAATGAGCAGTTCTTC
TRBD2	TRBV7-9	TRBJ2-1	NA	CASSPWMAGDYNEQFF	TGTGCCAGCAGCCCGTGGATGGCGGGGGACTACAATGAGCAGTTCTTC
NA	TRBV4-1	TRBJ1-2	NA	CASSQRGNTNYGYTF	TGCGCCAGCAGCCAACGCGGAAACACTAACTATGGCTACACCTTC
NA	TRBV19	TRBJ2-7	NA	CASTRDFSSYEQYF	TGTGCCAGTACCCGGGATTTTAGCTCCTACGAGCAGTACTTC
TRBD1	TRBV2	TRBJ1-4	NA	CASSAEKTGQEKLFF	TGTGCCAGCAGTGCTGAGAAGACAGGGCAGGAAAAACTGTTTTTT
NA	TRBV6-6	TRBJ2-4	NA	CASSNLGQLAKNIQYF	TGTGCCAGCAGCAACCTAGGACAGCTAGCCAAAAACATTCAGTACTTC
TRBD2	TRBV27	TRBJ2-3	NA	CASSLSLAGTDTQYF	TGTGCCAGCAGTTTGAGCCTAGCGGGCACAGATACGCAGTATTTT